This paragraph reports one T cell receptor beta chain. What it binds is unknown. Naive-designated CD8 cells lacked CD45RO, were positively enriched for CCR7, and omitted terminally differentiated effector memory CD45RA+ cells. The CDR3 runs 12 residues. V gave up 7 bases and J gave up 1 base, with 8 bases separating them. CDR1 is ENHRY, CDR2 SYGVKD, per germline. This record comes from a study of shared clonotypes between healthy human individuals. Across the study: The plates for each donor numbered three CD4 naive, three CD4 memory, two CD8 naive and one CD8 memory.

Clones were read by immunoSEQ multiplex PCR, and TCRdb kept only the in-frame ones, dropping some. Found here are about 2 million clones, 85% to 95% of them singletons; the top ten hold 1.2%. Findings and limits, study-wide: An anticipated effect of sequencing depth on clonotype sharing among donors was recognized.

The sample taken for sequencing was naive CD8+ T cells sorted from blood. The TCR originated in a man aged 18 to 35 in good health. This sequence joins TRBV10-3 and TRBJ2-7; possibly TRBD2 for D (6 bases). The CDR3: CAITSESYEQYF. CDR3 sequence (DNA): TGTGCCATCACTAGCGAATCCTACGAGCAGTACTTC.